This is a list of T cell receptor beta chains from one sample in a study of CD8 T cells in ankylosing spondylitis. TCRdb called the 5' RACE reads again in MiXCR, with one record for every CDR3 protein. This sample has some 400,000 distinct CDR3 sequences; around 24% occur once, and the top ten carry roughly a sixth. Sequences were obtained from blood, either unsorted or a sorted T cell fraction (not recorded which). These receptors were collected from a male donor with ankylosing spondylitis. Each CDR3 is given with its conserved first and last residue. The D gene is left open where the match is weak. Not every row has a clone size; where given, it reads once, few, many or a size class.

D	size	V	J	CDR3	DNA
NA	NA	TRBV18	TRBJ2-7	CASSPYGESYEQYF	TGTGCCAGCTCACCCTACGGGGAGTCCTACGAGCAGTACTTC
NA	NA	TRBV29-1	TRBJ2-3	CSVTGLTNTDTQYF	TGCAGCGTAACCGGACTAACGAACACAGATACGCAGTATTTT
NA	few	TRBV7-7	TRBJ2-1	CASSPAGQQVNEQFF	TGTGCCAGCAGCCCCGCGGGACAGCAAGTGAATGAGCAGTTCTTC
NA	few	TRBV18	TRBJ1-5	CASSPLAGYGRGGNQPQHF	TGTGCCAGCTCACCCCTGGCGGGGTATGGGCGCGGAGGCAATCAGCCCCAGCATTTT
NA	NA	TRBV3-1	TRBJ2-3	CASSQDAQGDTDTQYF	TGTGCCAGCAGCCAAGACGCGCAGGGCGACACAGATACGCAGTATTTT
NA	NA	TRBV4-1	TRBJ1-2	CASSQEFYGSGYGYTF	TGCGCCAGCAGCCAAGAATTCTACGGGTCAGGGTATGGCTACACCTTC
NA	many	TRBV4-2	TRBJ2-5	CASSHTAEVQETQYF	TGTGCCAGCAGCCATACGGCGGAGGTCCAAGAGACCCAGTACTTC
TRBD1	NA	TRBV5-6	TRBJ1-2	CASSLVGTGKGNGYTF	TGTGCCAGCAGCTTGGTCGGGACAGGAAAAGGCAATGGCTACACCTTC
NA	NA	TRBV29-1	TRBJ2-1	CSVRWGDRTYNEQFF	TGCAGCGTCCGATGGGGGGACCGTACCTACAATGAGCAGTTCTTC
TRBD1	NA	TRBV7-9	TRBJ1-4	CASSFSPGTGPGEKLFF	TGTGCCAGCAGCTTCAGTCCCGGGACAGGGCCCGGTGAAAAACTGTTTTTT
NA	few	TRBV4-1	TRBJ2-3	CASSQEYRGGDTQYF	TGCGCCAGCAGCCAAGAATACCGAGGAGGAGATACGCAGTATTTT
NA	NA	TRBV6-4	TRBJ2-1	CASRGESDSNEQFF	TGTGCCAGCAGAGGGGAATCCGATTCAAATGAGCAGTTCTTC
TRBD2	few	TRBV12-3/TRBV12-4	TRBJ2-2	CASRPGLAGVHTGELFF	TGTGCCAGCAGACCGGGACTAGCGGGAGTTCACACCGGGGAGCTGTTTTTT
TRBD2	many	TRBV3-1	TRBJ2-3	CASSQKGLAGADTQYF	TGTGCCAGCAGCCAAAAGGGACTAGCGGGAGCAGATACGCAGTATTTT
NA	NA	TRBV30	TRBJ1-1	CAWSSGAAGTEAFF	TGTGCCTGGAGCTCGGGGGCCGCCGGCACTGAAGCTTTCTTT
NA	few	TRBV7-2	TRBJ2-1	CASSRARSSYNEQFF	TGTGCCAGCAGCCGCGCACGAAGCTCCTACAATGAGCAGTTCTTC
TRBD2	NA	TRBV7-9	TRBJ2-3	CASSASGAREMEQYF	TGTGCCAGCAGCGCTAGCGGGGCCCGGGAGATGGAGCAGTATTTT
NA	NA	TRBV2	TRBJ1-2	CASSGYGYTF	TGTGCCAGCAGCGGCTATGGCTACACCTTC
TRBD2	many	TRBV12-3/TRBV12-4	TRBJ2-1	CASSARTSGANEQFF	TGTGCCAGCAGCGCCCGGACTAGCGGAGCCAATGAGCAGTTCTTC
TRBD1	NA	TRBV28	TRBJ2-5	CASSSLDREETQYF	TGTGCCAGCAGTTCGTTAGACAGGGAAGAGACCCAGTACTTC
TRBD2	few	TRBV5-1	TRBJ2-2	CASSFRLAGIRGTGELFF	TGCGCCAGCAGCTTCAGACTAGCGGGCATCCGAGGCACCGGGGAGCTGTTTTTT
NA	few	TRBV15	TRBJ2-7	CATSSPRGSTRTASYEQYF	TGTGCCACCAGCAGTCCCAGGGGTAGCACTAGAACCGCCTCCTACGAGCAGTACTTC
TRBD2	few	TRBV20-1	TRBJ2-1	CSAMTSGSRDEQFF	TGCAGTGCAATGACTAGCGGGAGTAGGGATGAGCAGTTCTTC
TRBD1	NA	TRBV7-8	TRBJ1-6	CASRPDRVGPLHF	TGTGCCAGCAGACCGGACAGGGTGGGACCCCTCCACTTT
NA	NA	TRBV15	TRBJ2-7	CATRRDPGLEQYF	TGTGCCACCAGGAGAGACCCGGGACTCGAGCAGTACTTC
TRBD2	NA	TRBV20-1	TRBJ2-1	CSAPPLAEGLGEQFF	TGCAGTGCGCCGCCACTAGCGGAGGGGTTGGGTGAGCAGTTCTTC
NA	few	TRBV3-1	TRBJ2-2	CASSLGSWELFF	TGTGCCAGCAGCCTCGGGAGCTGGGAGCTGTTTTTT
NA	few	TRBV19	TRBJ2-2	CASSGRSNTGELFF	TGTGCCAGTAGCGGGCGATCGAACACCGGGGAGCTGTTTTTT
TRBD1	few	TRBV20-1	TRBJ1-1	CSAKSDRGSPEAFF	TGCAGTGCTAAATCCGACAGGGGAAGTCCTGAAGCTTTCTTT
NA	few	TRBV27	TRBJ2-2	CASRERGTGELFF	TGTGCCAGCAGGGAACGTGGAACCGGGGAGCTGTTTTTT
NA	NA	TRBV5-1	TRBJ1-1	CASSSITPAGNTEAFF	TGCGCCAGCAGCTCCATAACCCCGGCGGGGAACACTGAAGCTTTCTTT
TRBD1	NA	TRBV7-9	TRBJ2-4	CASSPGTAENIQYF	TGTGCCAGCAGCCCCGGGACAGCCGAAAACATTCAGTACTTC
TRBD2	few	TRBV20-1	TRBJ2-1	CGVSGLAGREQFF	TGCGGTGTCTCTGGACTAGCGGGACGTGAGCAGTTCTTC
NA	NA	TRBV10-3	TRBJ2-5	CAISDSAETQYF	TGTGCCATCAGTGATAGCGCCGAGACCCAGTACTTC
TRBD1	NA	TRBV27	TRBJ1-1	CASRSTGNIGSTEAFF	TGTGCCAGCCGCTCGACAGGGAACATAGGAAGCACTGAAGCTTTCTTT